This T cell receptor beta chain was obtained from a study of blood T cell dynamics during melanoma immunotherapy. Findings of the study overall: Clones driving repertoire changes may be melanoma-specific or general immune activation.

Profiling relied on immunoSEQ multiplex PCR, and the TCRdb table lists in-frame clones only, not all of them. This sample carries about 11,000 clones, 88% of them seen once, and the ten largest clones take more than 5.5%. The time point is: week 3, after first cycle of checkpoint inhibitor. Only one count was recorded for this clone. Antigen: not known. This clonotype originated in a human donor with melanoma. Specimen: blood, collected from a patient treated with checkpoint blockade.

The CDR3 here is CASREQQRDTEAFF. CDR3 bases: TGTGCCAGCAGAGAACAGCAACGGGACACTGAAGCTTTCTTT. The chain uses TRBV2 and TRBJ1-1; D remains ambiguous. The CDR3 contains 14 residues. The V end lost 6 bases, the J end lost 3 bases, and 14 bases lay between the germline ends. Germline V lookup: CDR1 SNHLY, CDR2 FYNNEI.